One and the same sample provided the 17 T cell receptor beta chains below, sequenced in a study of identical twins. TCRdb redid the calling of the 5' RACE reads with MiXCR, one entry per CDR3 protein. Here the sample spans some 600,000 distinct CDR3 sequences, just over 7% being singletons. The same specimen was also included in a second study, on yellow fever vaccine responses in identical twins.

Sequencing was carried out using PBMCs. The receptors stem from a woman aged 18-29 years in good health.

This clonotype has a handful of counts. This chain connects TRBV20-1 to TRBJ1-1; weak D call: TRBD1 (5 bases). This CDR3 has 12 amino acids. Per the germline V gene, CDR1 is DFQATT and CDR2 is SNEGSKA (reference sequence). Trimming shortened V by 7 bases and J by 1 base, and 10 bases separated the two germline ends. Here the CDR3 reads CSGDAGNTEAFF. CDR3 coding DNA: TGCAGTGGGGACGCGGGGAACACTGAAGCTTTCTTT.

The CDR3 coding sequence is TGTGCCAGCAGCACCACCGGGACAGGCTACGAGCAGTACTTC. This gives the protein CASSTTGTGYEQYF. The V gene is TRBV7-2, the J gene TRBJ2-7; 8 nucleotides match TRBD1. The ends lost 5 bases at V and 3 bases at J; junction bases unmatched: 6. The CDR3 has 14 residues. From germline, CDR1 is SGHTA and CDR2 FQGNSA.

The table lists this clonotype with a few counts. V and J are TRBV6-5 and TRBJ1-2; D is ambiguous. The CDR3 runs to 14 residues. Per germline, CDR1 MNHEY and CDR2 SVGAGI. V lost 0 bases and J lost 6, with 11 bases in between. CDR3 DNA: TGTGCCAGCAGTTACTCTCCCGCGGCTCATGGCTACACCTTC. It yields the protein CASSYSPAAHGYTF.

In its sample, this clonotype was seen many times. This sequence joins TRBV6-1 and TRBJ2-1, with TRBD2 identical over 7 bases. The CDR3 has 15 residues. Germline V gene sequence: CDR1 MNHNS, CDR2 SASEGT. The CDR3 here is CATINPGGLNNEQFF. CDR3 bases: TGTGCGACAATAAACCCGGGAGGTCTAAACAATGAGCAGTTCTTC.

This chain links TRBV28 with TRBJ2-1, with a tentative D call TRBD1 (5 bases). The germline CDR1 and CDR2 sequences are MDHEN and SYDVKM. The V end was cut by 4 bases, the J end by 0 bases, with 16 bases between. This CDR3 is built from 17 residues. As DNA, the CDR3 is TGTGCCAGCAGTTCTTACAGGCTTCGAGGCTCCTACAATGAGCAGTTCTTC. The encoded protein is CASSSYRLRGSYNEQFF.

This clonotype was seen repeatedly, ten times or more. The rearrangement joins TRBV11-2 to TRBJ2-5; a possible D gene is TRBD1 (5 bases). V was cut by 0 bases and J by 1 base, with 9 bases left in between. Germline V gives CDR1 SGHAT, CDR2 FQNNGV. The CDR3 loop spans 15 amino acids. The CDR3 region has the DNA TGTGCCAGCAGCTTAGATCTTGACAGCCAAGAGACCCAGTACTTC. Translation: CASSLDLDSQETQYF.

This clonotype was recorded many times. This chain connects TRBV5-1 to TRBJ1-5; 11 nucleotides match TRBD1. Trimming cost V 4 bases and J 0 bases; bases outside gene matches: 9. The CDR3 has 18 residues. Germline V CDR1 and CDR2: SGHRS, YFSETQ. The DNA for the CDR3 is TGCGCCAGCAGCCCCGGGACAGGGGGTTCATATAGCAATCAGCCCCAGCATTTT. Its protein is CASSPGTGGSYSNQPQHF.

This clonotype was recorded many times. The V and J genes are TRBV3-1 and TRBJ1-5; 9 positions match TRBD1. The J segment lost 6 bases and the V segment lost 2 bases, leaving 2 bases of the junction unmatched. Looked up from germline, CDR1 is LGHDT and CDR2 is YNNKEL (reference sequence). The CDR3 runs 14 residues. As DNA, the CDR3 is TGTGCCAGCAGCCAAACAGGGGGCGGTCAGCCCCAGCATTTT. Amino acid sequence: CASSQTGGGQPQHF.

The rearrangement links TRBV3-1 to TRBJ2-1, with TRBD2 identical over 9 bases. The CDR3 totals 15 residues. The ends lost 1 base at V and 9 bases at J; junction bases unmatched: 7. CDR1 and CDR2 (germline): LGHDT, YNNKEL (reference sequence). The CDR3 region has the DNA TGTGCCAGCAGCCAAGTTGGCGGGGGGGCAGTTGAGCAGTTCTTC. Amino acids: CASSQVGGGAVEQFF.

Concerning this clonotype itself: This may be a read error: a much more frequent sequence differs by one nucleotide. The CDR3 reads CASSIPNYKEQFF. The CDR3 DNA reads as TGTGCCAGCAGCATCCCCAACTACAAAGAGCAGTTCTTC. V usage is TRBV12-3 or TRBV12-4 and J usage is TRBJ2-1; D remains ambiguous. The CDR3 has 13 amino acids.

This clonotype was counted at least ten times. V usage is TRBV5-1 and J usage is TRBJ1-2, with 8 bases fitting TRBD1. This CDR3 has 16 residues. The germline gives CDR1 SGHRS, CDR2 YFSETQ. Germline trimming cut 0 bases from V and 5 bases from J; bases unmatched to any gene: 9. The CDR3 loop is CASSLETRGQAYGYTF. CDR3 DNA sequence: TGCGCCAGCAGCTTGGAAACCAGGGGGCAGGCTTATGGCTACACCTTC.

In DNA form, the CDR3 reads TGTGCCAGCAGCTTAGCGCAGGGACGGATGATTTACGGCTACACCTTC. The encoded protein is CASSLAQGRMIYGYTF. V gene TRBV7-9 combines with J gene TRBJ1-2, with D perhaps matching TRBD1 (5 bases). The V gene's germline CDR1 is SEHNR and CDR2 FQNEAQ (reference sequence). With 0 bases removed from V and 8 bases from J, the gap between germline ends came to 19 bases. The CDR3 loop spans 16 amino acids.

This clonotype was observed many times. This sequence joins TRBV10-3 and TRBJ2-7; D might be TRBD2 (5 bases). Trimming removed 3 bases at V and 7 bases at J, with 13 bases between. The CDR3 totals 13 residues. CDR1 is ENHRY, CDR2 SYGVKD, per germline. The CDR3 nucleotides are TGTGCCATCAGTGACCTTTCCTCGGGAGAGCAGTACGTC. Its protein product is CAISDLSSGEQYV.

This clonotype has a count of ten or more. The chain joins TRBV12-3 or TRBV12-4 to TRBJ2-3, with D tentatively TRBD2 (6 bases). Trimming pared 6 bases from V and 0 bases from J, leaving 13 bases between. The CDR3 extends over 15 amino acids. The CDR3 nucleotides read TGTGCCAGCAGCCCCGGACTAACTAGCACAGATACGCAGTATTTT. This translates into CASSPGLTSTDTQYF.

Ten or more counts support this clonotype. The chain is built from TRBV29-1 and TRBJ2-7; 11 bases align to TRBD1. This CDR3 has 16 residues. The V segment lost 6 bases and the J segment 2 bases; nucleotides outside the gene matches: 12. CDR1 is SQVTM and CDR2 is ANQGSEA in the germline V gene. The CDR3 bases are TGCAGCGTGGGGGACAGGGGGGTAGCTGACCCCTACGAGCAGTACTTC. This gives the protein CSVGDRGVADPYEQYF.

The CDR3: CASSFHRTGVFRETQYF. CDR3 bases: TGTGCCAGCAGTTTTCATAGGACAGGGGTGTTTAGAGAGACCCAGTACTTC. The chain combines TRBV28 with TRBJ2-5; 9 positions match TRBD1. This CDR3 is built from 17 residues. The ends lost 3 bases at V and 4 bases at J; junction bases unmatched: 12. Germline CDR1 reads MDHEN; CDR2 reads SYDVKM. Using reference TRBV28 and TRBJ2-5 for the parts outside the CDR3, the full variable domain is DVKVTQSSRYLVKRTGEKVFLECVQDMDHENMFWYRQDPGLGLRLIYFSYDVKMKEKGDIPEGYSVSREKKERFSLILESASTNQTSMYLCASSFHRTGVFRETQYFGPGTRLLVL.

Points on this clonotype: At one end the junction does not follow the germline gene, possibly because of a read error. V is TRBV12-3 or TRBV12-4 and J is TRBJ1-2; 7 bases map to TRBD1. The CDR3 consists of 13 residues. The CDR3 loop is CGSSLTGFYGYTF. CDR3 sequence (DNA): TGTGGCAGCAGTCTGACAGGGTTCTATGGCTACACCTTC.